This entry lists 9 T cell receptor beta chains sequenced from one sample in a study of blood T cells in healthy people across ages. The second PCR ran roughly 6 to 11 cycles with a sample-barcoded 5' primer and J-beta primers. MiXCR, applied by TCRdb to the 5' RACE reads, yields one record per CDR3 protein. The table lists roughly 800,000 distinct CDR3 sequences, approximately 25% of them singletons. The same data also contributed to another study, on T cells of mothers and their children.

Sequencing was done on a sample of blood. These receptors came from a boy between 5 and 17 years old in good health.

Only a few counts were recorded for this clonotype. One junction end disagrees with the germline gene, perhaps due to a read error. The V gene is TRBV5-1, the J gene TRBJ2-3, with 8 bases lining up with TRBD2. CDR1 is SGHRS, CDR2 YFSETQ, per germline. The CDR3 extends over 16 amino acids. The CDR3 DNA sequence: TGCGCCAGCAGCCGTTTCAGCGGGGGTTCCACAGATACGCGGTATTTT. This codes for CASSRFSGGSTDTRYF.

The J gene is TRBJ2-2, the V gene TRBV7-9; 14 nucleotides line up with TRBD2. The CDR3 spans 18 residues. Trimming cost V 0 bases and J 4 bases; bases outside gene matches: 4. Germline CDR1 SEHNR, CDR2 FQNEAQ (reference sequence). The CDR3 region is CASSLATSGRAGTGELFF. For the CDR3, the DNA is TGTGCCAGCAGCTTAGCGACTAGCGGGAGGGCCGGCACCGGGGAGCTGTTTTTT.

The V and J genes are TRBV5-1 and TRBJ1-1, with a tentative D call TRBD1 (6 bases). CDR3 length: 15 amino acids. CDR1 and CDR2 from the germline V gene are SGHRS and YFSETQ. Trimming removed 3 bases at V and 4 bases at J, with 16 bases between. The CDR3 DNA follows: TGCGCCAGCAGCTCGGGGGCTCCTGGGGGCACTGAAGCTTTCTTT. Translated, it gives CASSSGAPGGTEAFF.

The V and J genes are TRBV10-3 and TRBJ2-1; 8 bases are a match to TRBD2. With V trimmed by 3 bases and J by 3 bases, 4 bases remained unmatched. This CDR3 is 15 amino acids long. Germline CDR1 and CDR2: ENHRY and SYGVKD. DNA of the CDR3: TGTGCCATCAGTGACCAAGCGGGAGACTACAATGAGCAGTTCTTC. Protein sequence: CAISDQAGDYNEQFF.

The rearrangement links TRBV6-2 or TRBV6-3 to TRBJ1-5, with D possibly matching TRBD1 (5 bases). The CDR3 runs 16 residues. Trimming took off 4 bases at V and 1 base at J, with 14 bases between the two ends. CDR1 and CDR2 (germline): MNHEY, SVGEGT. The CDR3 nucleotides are TGTGCCAGCAGTTGGGGGTCAGCCTTCAGCAATCAGCCCCAGCATTTT. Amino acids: CASSWGSAFSNQPQHF.

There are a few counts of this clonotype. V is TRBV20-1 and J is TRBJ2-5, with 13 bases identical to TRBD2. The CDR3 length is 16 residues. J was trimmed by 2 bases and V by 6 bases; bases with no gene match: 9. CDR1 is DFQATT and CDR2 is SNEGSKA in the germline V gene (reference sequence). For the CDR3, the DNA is TGCAGTGCCGGAGGACTAGCGGGGGCCCAACAAGAGACCCAGTACTTC. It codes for CSAGGLAGAQQETQYF.

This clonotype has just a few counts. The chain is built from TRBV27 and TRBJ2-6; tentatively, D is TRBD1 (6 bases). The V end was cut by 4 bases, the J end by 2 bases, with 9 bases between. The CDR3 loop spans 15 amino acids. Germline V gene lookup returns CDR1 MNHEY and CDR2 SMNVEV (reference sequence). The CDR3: CASSSRQAGANVLTF. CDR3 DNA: TGTGCCAGCAGTTCGAGACAGGCTGGGGCCAACGTCCTGACTTTC.

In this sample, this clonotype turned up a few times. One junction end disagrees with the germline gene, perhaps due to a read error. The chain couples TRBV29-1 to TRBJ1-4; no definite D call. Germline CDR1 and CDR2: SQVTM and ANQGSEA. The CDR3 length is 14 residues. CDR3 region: CSVEGSGTSEKLFF. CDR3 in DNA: TGCAGCGTTGAGGGTAGTGGAACTAGTGAAAAACTGTTTTTT.

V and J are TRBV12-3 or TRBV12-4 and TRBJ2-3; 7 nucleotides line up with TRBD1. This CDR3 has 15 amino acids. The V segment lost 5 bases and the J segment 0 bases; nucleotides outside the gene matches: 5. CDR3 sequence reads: CASSLTGPSTDTQYF. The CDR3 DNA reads TGTGCCAGCAGTCTGACAGGGCCTAGCACAGATACGCAGTATTTT.